This passage covers 20 T cell receptor beta chains from one sample sequenced in a study of CD8+CD57+ T cells in acquired aplastic anemia. Genomic DNA acted as the template from which TCR beta VDJ combination and CDR3 sequence profiling were carried out. TCRdb ran MiXCR on the reads and lists one entry per CDR3 protein. The sample contains some 200,000 distinct CDR3 sequences, 34% of which appear only once. Sequencing was performed on sorted CD4+, CD8+, or CD8+CD57+ T cells (not recorded which) from PBMCs. Receptor source: a human donor in good health, serving as a control.

There are many counts of this clonotype. The chain is built from TRBV20-1 and TRBJ1-3; D gene ambiguous. CDR1 is DFQATT and CDR2 is SNEGSKA in the germline V gene (reference sequence). There are 13 residues in the CDR3. V was cut by 5 bases and J by 4 bases, with 12 bases left in between. The CDR3 region is CSALTRVGNTIYF. The CDR3 DNA sequence: TGCAGTGCTTTGACTCGGGTAGGAAACACCATATATTTT.

The table lists this clonotype with many counts. The J gene is TRBJ2-5, the V gene TRBV20-1, with D tentatively TRBD2 (6 bases). Per germline, CDR1 DFQATT and CDR2 SNEGSKA (reference sequence). The V gene lost 6 bases and the J gene lost 1 base, with 15 bases spanning the gap. CDR3 length: 14 residues. For the CDR3, the DNA is TGCAGTGCGGGGGGAGCGGGTGCCCAAGAGACCCAGTACTTC. It is translated as CSAGGAGAQETQYF.

The CDR3 DNA follows: TGTGCCAGCAGCTTTGTCAGGGCCCCAGATACGCAGTATTTT. It is translated as CASSFVRAPDTQYF. The rearrangement joins TRBV5-5 to TRBJ2-3; D perhaps matches TRBD1 (5 bases). Germline CDR1 and CDR2: SGHKS and YYEKEE (reference sequence). Trimming took off 2 bases at V and 4 bases at J, with 11 bases between the two ends. CDR3 length: 14 amino acids.

This clonotype has a handful of counts. The rearrangement links TRBV12-3 or TRBV12-4 to TRBJ2-3; no firm D call. The germline V and J ends were trimmed by 2 bases and 2 bases, with 8 bases remaining between them. The CDR3 has 14 amino acids. In nucleotides, the CDR3 is TGTGCCAGCAGTTTAACGAAGTCCACAGATACGCAGTATTTT. As protein: CASSLTKSTDTQYF.

The rearrangement links TRBV2 to TRBJ2-7; no firm D call. Looked up from germline, CDR1 is SNHLY and CDR2 is FYNNEI. The CDR3 extends over 10 amino acids. Trimming pared 7 bases from V and 3 bases from J, leaving 4 bases between. CDR3 bases: TGTGCCAGCAAAGTCTACGAGCAGTACTTC. This gives the protein CASKVYEQYF.

This clonotype was seen many times. The chain recombines TRBV20-1 with TRBJ2-4, with D possibly being TRBD1 or TRBD2 (6 bases each). Between the trimmed V and J ends, which lost 4 bases and 3 bases, there was a span of 10 bases. The CDR3 sequence is 13 residues long. The germline CDR1 and CDR2 sequences are DFQATT and SNEGSKA (reference sequence). The CDR3: CSAKQGGKNIQYF. CDR3 DNA sequence: TGCAGTGCTAAACAGGGAGGCAAAAACATTCAGTACTTC.

This clonotype has at least ten counts. The rearrangement joins TRBV19 to TRBJ2-7; 8 positions agree with TRBD1. V was clipped by 7 bases and J by 5 bases; unmatched bases: 10. Germline assignment: CDR1 LNHDA and CDR2 SQIVND (reference sequence). This CDR3 has 14 amino acids. Here the CDR3 DNA reads TGTGCCAGTACCCCGACAGGGGCTAGGGACGAGCAGTACTTC. Its translation is CASTPTGARDEQYF.

This clonotype was observed a handful of times. V gene TRBV6-1 combines with J gene TRBJ2-3; 13 bases are shared with TRBD2. This CDR3 comprises 14 residues. Germline values: CDR1 MNHNS, CDR2 SASEGT. Trimming removed 6 bases from V and 7 bases from J; junction bases left unmatched: 4. CDR3 region: CASRLAGGPNTQYF. The CDR3 bases are TGTGCCAGCAGACTAGCGGGAGGGCCTAATACGCAGTATTTT.

In its sample, this clonotype was seen many times. The V gene is TRBV11-2, the J gene TRBJ2-7; 8 nucleotides align to TRBD1. There are 16 residues in the CDR3. V lost 3 bases, J lost 6 bases, and 13 bases stayed unmatched. Germline-derived CDR1 and CDR2 are SGHAT and FQNNGV. Here the CDR3 reads CASSFFLGQGVGEQYF. The DNA of the CDR3 is TGTGCCAGCAGCTTTTTTTTAGGACAGGGAGTGGGCGAGCAGTACTTC.

The chain employs TRBV20-1 and TRBJ1-2; D is unresolved. The CDR3 has 12 residues. Germline CDR1 reads DFQATT; CDR2 reads SNEGSKA (reference sequence). V was pared by 0 bases and J by 10 bases, with 12 bases between. As DNA, the CDR3 is TGCAGTGCTAGAGATCCATTCGATGACTACACCTTC. Protein product: CSARDPFDDYTF.

The chain employs TRBV11-2 and TRBJ2-4; perhaps TRBD2 as D (6 bases). V was shortened by 0 bases and J by 5 bases, with 14 bases between the two germline ends. The CDR3 is 16 residues long. From germline, CDR1 is SGHAT and CDR2 FQNNGV. This CDR3 is CASSLEAGGAQNIQYF. The CDR3, as DNA: TGTGCCAGCAGCTTAGAAGCCGGCGGGGCGCAAAACATTCAGTACTTC.

The genes are TRBV5-4 and TRBJ1-1; D unclear. CDR1 is SGHNT and CDR2 is YYREEE in the germline V gene (reference sequence). V dropped 5 bases and J dropped 0 bases, with 20 bases sitting between them. There are 17 residues in the CDR3. The CDR3 is CASRSKPLLTLNTEAFF. CDR3 nucleotide sequence: TGTGCCAGCAGATCCAAACCACTACTCACCTTGAACACTGAAGCTTTCTTT.

This clonotype was recorded a few times. The chain uses TRBV10-3 and TRBJ1-1; D possibly corresponds to TRBD1 (6 bases). The CDR3 has 14 amino acids. CDR1 is ENHRY and CDR2 is SYGVKD in the germline V gene. V was shortened by 6 bases and J by 1 base, with 12 bases between the two germline ends. The CDR3 region is CAIRSGTPNTEAFF. The CDR3, as DNA: TGTGCCATCAGGTCCGGGACACCGAACACTGAAGCTTTCTTT.

This clonotype was found a few times. The chain combines TRBV12-3 or TRBV12-4 with TRBJ1-4; no clear D. Trimming took off 6 bases at V and 1 base at J, with 9 bases between the two ends. This CDR3 is built from 14 residues. The CDR3 sequence is CASRQQRTNEKLFF. CDR3 coding DNA: TGTGCCAGCAGACAACAGCGAACTAATGAAAAACTGTTTTTT.

V usage is TRBV7-3 and J usage is TRBJ2-7; D gene unclear. CDR3 length: 12 residues. Per the germline V gene, CDR1 is SGHTA and CDR2 is FQGTGA. V was cut by 5 bases and J by 3 bases, with 8 bases left in between. CDR3 bases: TGTGCCAGCAGCACCCAACTCTACGAGCAGTACTTC. Its translation: CASSTQLYEQYF.

The chain links TRBV7-2 to TRBJ1-4; D ambiguous. The CDR3 is 14 amino acids. From germline, CDR1 is SGHTA and CDR2 FQGNSA. V shed 3 bases and J shed 3 bases, with 8 bases lying between them. The CDR3 is CASSLRRSNEKLFF. CDR3 nucleotide sequence: TGTGCCAGCAGCTTGCGGCGTTCTAATGAAAAACTGTTTTTT.

This rearrangement joins TRBV6-4 to TRBJ1-5; 9 positions match TRBD1. The CDR3 is 16 residues long. The trim removed 3 bases at V and 3 bases at J, leaving 6 bases unmatched. Looked up from germline, CDR1 is MRHNA and CDR2 is SNTAGT. In nucleotides, the CDR3 is TGTGCCAGCAGTGAGCTCGGGACAGGGCACAATCAGCCCCAGCATTTT. Translation gives CASSELGTGHNQPQHF.

The J gene is TRBJ1-1, the V gene TRBV12-3 or TRBV12-4; no definite D call. The ends were cut back, 3 bases at V and 4 bases at J, with 18 bases in the middle. The CDR3 sequence is 16 residues long. As DNA, the CDR3 is TGTGCCAGCAGTTTTCTGTCGGGTGGTGGTTTCACTGAAGCTTTCTTT. Translation gives CASSFLSGGGFTEAFF.

As to this clonotype: Its ends do not fully match the called genes, so a read error is possible. The rearrangement links TRBV25-1 to TRBJ2-1, with 7 positions matching TRBD1. The CDR3 sequence is 16 residues long. The germline CDR1 and CDR2 sequences are MGHDK and SYGVNS. This CDR3 is CASSGRTGVTYNGQFF. CDR3 bases: TGTGCCAGCAGTGGGAGGACAGGTGTCACCTACAATGGGCAGTTCTTT.

This sequence joins TRBV18 and TRBJ2-7; a weak D match, TRBD2 (6 bases). The V gene's germline CDR1 is KGHSH and CDR2 LQKENI. Trimming stripped 0 bases from V and 4 bases from J, with 13 bases between. The CDR3 extends over 15 amino acids. The CDR3 sequence is CASSPPGLLGYEQYF. The CDR3 nucleotides read TGTGCCAGCTCACCACCGGGACTTTTGGGGTACGAGCAGTACTTC.